These 15 T cell receptor beta chains were sequenced from one sample in a study of T cell repertoires in cytomegalovirus infection. TCRdb used MiXCR to reprocess the reads, holding one entry per CDR3 protein. The sample lists some 300,000 distinct CDR3 sequences, about an eighth occurring once. The specimen was PBMCs. These receptors originate from a human donor in good health (CMV status not recorded). Some clones in this sample may be carry-over from other donors' samples.

In DNA, the CDR3 is TGTGCCAGCAGCCCCCGCCGGGACACAGATACGCAGTATTTT. Encoded protein: CASSPRRDTDTQYF. The chain joins TRBV7-3 to TRBJ2-3; possible D gene TRBD2, 5 bases. The germline V gene has CDR1 SGHTA and CDR2 FQGTGA. With 5 bases removed from V and 2 bases from J, the gap between germline ends came to 11 bases. The CDR3 has 14 residues.

This sequence joins TRBV12-3 or TRBV12-4 and TRBJ1-1; D remains ambiguous. The CDR3 runs to 15 residues. Trimming stripped 3 bases from V and 1 base from J, with 12 bases between. CDR3 bases: TGTGCCAGCAGTTTTTTCAGTTACCCGAACACTGAAGCTTTCTTT. It codes for CASSFFSYPNTEAFF.

This clonotype appeared many times. This sequence joins TRBV2 and TRBJ2-5; maybe TRBD1 (6 bases). This CDR3 has 15 residues. With 5 bases removed from V and 0 bases from J, the gap between germline ends came to 13 bases. The V gene's germline CDR1 is SNHLY and CDR2 FYNNEI. CDR3 in amino acids: CASSNPGQDQETQYF. The CDR3 nucleotides are TGTGCCAGCAGTAATCCGGGACAAGACCAAGAGACCCAGTACTTC.

This rearrangement joins TRBV7-9 to TRBJ1-1, with TRBD1 identical over 7 bases. V was clipped by 11 bases and J by 7 bases; unmatched bases: 10. The V gene's germline CDR1 is SEHNR and CDR2 FQNEAQ (reference sequence). The CDR3 runs 12 residues. The CDR3, as DNA: TGTGCCGGCCAGCAAGGGGGCGTTGAAGCTTTCTTT. Residues: CAGQQGGVEAFF.

This clonotype was observed a handful of times. The V and J genes are TRBV7-8 and TRBJ1-4; 7 bases are shared with TRBD1. CDR3 length: 16 amino acids. V shed 5 bases, J shed 7 bases, and the junction held 13 bases outside the gene matches. Germline CDR1 SGHVS, CDR2 FQNEAQ. The CDR3 DNA is TGTGCCAGCAGCGGGGGGGACAGACTAAGCGGTGAAAAACTGTTTTTT. It translates to CASSGGDRLSGEKLFF.

Points on this clonotype: Being one base from a much bigger clone, this may be a read error. This chain uses TRBV6-5 with TRBJ1-2; D call uncertain. From germline, CDR1 is MNHEY and CDR2 SVGAGI. CDR3 size: 14 residues. The CDR3 reads CAGRYPGEGYGYTF. The CDR3 DNA sequence: TGTGCCGGCAGATACCCGGGAGAAGGCTATGGCTACACCTTC.

This clonotype was counted many times. CDR3 nucleotide sequence: TGTGCCAGTAGTCCGGCAACGGGCTCTGGGGCCAACGTCCTGACTTTC. The encoded protein is CASSPATGSGANVLTF. The gene calls are TRBV19 and TRBJ2-6, with D unresolved. The germline V gene encodes CDR1 LNHDA and CDR2 SQIVND (reference sequence). The CDR3 runs 16 residues. V was cut by 5 bases and J by 0 bases, with 11 bases left in between.

The V and J genes are TRBV29-1 and TRBJ2-3, with 7 bases aligning to TRBD2. J lost 6 bases, V lost 4 bases, and 19 bases had no gene match. There are 17 residues in the CDR3. The germline gives CDR1 SQVTM, CDR2 ANQGSEA. The CDR3 sequence is CSVVPIQAGRTMDTQYF. CDR3 in DNA: TGCAGCGTTGTACCCATCCAAGCGGGGAGGACAATGGATACGCAGTATTTT.

This clonotype showed up just a few times. The junction differs from germline at one of its ends, possibly a read error. This chain links TRBV7-7 with TRBJ2-5; D gene uncertain. Germline V gene data show CDR1 as SSHAT and CDR2 as FNYEAQ (reference sequence). The length of the CDR3 is 14 residues. The CDR3 sequence is CASSLEPGSETQYF. CDR3 bases: TGTGCTAGCAGCTTAGAGCCTGGTTCGGAGACCCAGTACTTC.

The V gene is TRBV20-1, the J gene TRBJ2-3; 8 bases map to TRBD2. This CDR3 region has 17 residues. The V and J ends lost 0 bases and 5 bases, in that order; junction bases with no gene match: 13. CDR1 and CDR2 from the germline V gene are DFQATT and SNEGSKA (reference sequence). The CDR3 protein is CSARDRWGGLAVDTQYF. The CDR3, as DNA: TGCAGTGCTAGAGATCGATGGGGAGGACTAGCAGTAGATACGCAGTATTTT.

The rearrangement uses TRBV29-1 and TRBJ1-2; tentative D call: TRBD1 (6 bases). This CDR3 contains 11 residues. The germline gives CDR1 SQVTM, CDR2 ANQGSEA. The ends were cut back, 6 bases at V and 7 bases at J, with 12 bases in the middle. The CDR3 protein is CSVSEGGGYTF. In DNA form, the CDR3 reads TGCAGCGTATCGGAGGGGGGTGGCTACACCTTC.

This clonotype has ten or more counts. The chain links TRBV7-2 to TRBJ1-5; D gene uncertain. The CDR3 is made up of 13 amino acids. V was pared by 5 bases and J by 4 bases, with 9 bases between. The germline V gene encodes CDR1 SGHTA and CDR2 FQGNSA. CDR3 amino acids: CASSRTGNQPQHF. The CDR3 DNA follows: TGTGCCAGCAGCCGGACCGGGAATCAGCCCCAGCATTTT.

Ten or more counts support this clonotype. The genes are TRBV7-2 and TRBJ2-2, with no clear D. Germline V lookup: CDR1 SGHTA, CDR2 FQGNSA. Deletions cut 4 bases from V and 6 bases from J, with 9 bases between. This CDR3 has 13 residues. As DNA, the CDR3 is TGTGCCAGCAGCTCCCGGTGGGCCGGGGAGCTGTTTTTT. Translating gives CASSSRWAGELFF. The whole variable domain, remainder taken from reference TRBV7-2 and TRBJ2-2, is GAGVSQSPSNKVTEKGKDVELRCDPISGHTALYWYRQSLGQGLEFLIYFQGNSAPDKSGLPSDRFSAERTGGSVSTLTIQRTQQEDSAVYLCASSSRWAGELFFGEGSRLTVL.

This clonotype has a count of ten or more. The rearrangement uses TRBV19 and TRBJ2-3, with D possibly TRBD1 on 5 matching bases. V was clipped by 0 bases and J by 2 bases, with 9 bases between them. Germline-derived CDR1 and CDR2 are LNHDA and SQIVND (reference sequence). The CDR3 spans 15 residues. This CDR3 reads CASSIDGAPTDTQYF. DNA for the CDR3: TGTGCCAGTAGTATAGATGGGGCCCCCACAGATACGCAGTATTTT.

The chain carries TRBV20-1 and TRBJ2-5; TRBD1 is a possible D gene (6 bases). V gave up 1 base and J gave up 1 base, with 10 bases separating them. This CDR3 region has 14 residues. Germline V gene lookup returns CDR1 DFQATT and CDR2 SNEGSKA (reference sequence). DNA of the CDR3: TGCAGTGCTAGAGGACGGACAGCCCAAGAGACCCAGTACTTC. Protein: CSARGRTAQETQYF.